The T cell receptor (beta chain) described here comes from a study of response to subunit inactivated influenza vaccine. Study-wide results and caveats: Seasonal influenza vaccination, on each occasion, was suggested by the authors to recruit few new T cells.

TCRdb re-called the RT-PCR reads through MiXCR, storing one row per CDR3 protein. The repertoire holds about 500,000 distinct CDR3 sequences, with 15% to 20% as singletons. The sample holds a few counts of this clonotype. The target antigen is unknown. The germline CDR1 and CDR2 sequences are SGHTA and FQGTGA. Trimming took off 4 bases at V and 4 bases at J, with 8 bases between the two ends. The CDR3 is 13 amino acids. This clonotype originated in a man aged 50-75 years who received an inactivated influenza vaccine. This rearrangement joins TRBV7-3 to TRBJ2-1; tentatively, D is TRBD2 (6 bases). Sequenced material: CD4+ T cells sorted from PBMCs, taken roughly 24 months after vaccination. CDR3 amino acids: CASSSGVYNEQFF. CDR3 bases: TGTGCCAGCAGCTCGGGAGTATACAATGAGCAGTTCTTC. The variable domain in full, with the rest retrieved from reference TRBV7-3 and TRBJ2-1, is GAGVSQTPSNKVTEKGKYVELRCDPISGHTALYWYRQSLGQGPEFLIYFQGTGAADDSGLPNDRFFAVRPEGSVSTLKIQRTERGDSAVYLCASSSGVYNEQFFGPGTRLTVL.